This T cell receptor (beta chain) was identified during a study of OX40 agonist ivuxolimab in advanced cancers. Regarding the research as a whole: Ivuxolimab was a fully human IgG2 agonistic monoclonal antibody targeting the costimulatory receptor OX40 (CD134). Prior anti-PD-1, anti-PD-L1 or anti-CTLA-4 therapy was permitted, and approximately 40% of dose-escalation patients had received checkpoint inhibitors. Intravenous ivuxolimab was administered to patients every 2 weeks at six dose levels: 0.01, 0.1, 0.3, 1.5, 3 and 10 mg/kg. The paper describes the monotherapy dose-escalation part (N ≈ 49 patients) of the phase I trial of ivuxolimab. Of the roughly 52 patients in dose escalation, some 20 had hepatocellular carcinoma, some 15 had melanoma, 9 had renal cell carcinoma and 9 had head and neck cancer. In the dose-escalation cohort, 70% to 90% of patients were male, and the mean age was 60 years with a range of roughly 23 to 79. Partial responses occurred in three dose-escalation patients, of whom one had hepatocellular carcinoma and two had cutaneous melanoma. Peripheral TCRbeta sequencing aimed to test whether ivuxolimab altered TCR sequence diversity and caused clonal T-cell expansion. Overall study results and their limits: Low levels of normalized T-cell clonal expansion were also seen in some patients who did not respond. Partial responders in the 0.1-3.0 mg/kg groups had among the lowest normalized peripheral clonal expansion, especially among CD8+ T cells. Which antigens the clonally expanded peripheral T cells were specific for was not determined. At doses from 0.1 to 3.0 mg/kg, clonal expansion was seen in both CD4+ and CD8+ blood T cells between baseline and week 6. On average, CD8+ T cells showed more expanded clones than CD4+ T cells after ivuxolimab.

Patients with autoimmune disease history or receiving systemic immunosuppression were excluded from the trial. Peripheral blood for TCR sequencing was collected from all dose cohorts at baseline, on cycle 4 day 1, and on cycle 7 day 1. Samples were obtained from an open-label, multicenter, first-in-human phase I dose-escalation trial of ivuxolimab. Adults with locally advanced or metastatic melanoma, renal cell, hepatocellular, or head and neck squamous cell carcinoma were enrolled in the trial. CD4+ and CD8+ T cells were sorted separately from peripheral blood before TCR sequencing. Genomic DNA was isolated from the sorted cells so that the TCRbeta CDR3 region could be sequenced. The immunoSEQ Assay was used to sequence the TCRbeta CDR3 regions. Imported from immuneACCESS, the table was reduced by TCRdb to in-frame sequences with V and J called. These copies leave out some clones; in studies compared against another copy, an unresolved V gene accounts for under half, and the cause of the remainder is not known. This sample is represented by 53,000 or so clones; 88% of them were singletons. Of the sample, approximately 1.5% is held by the ten largest clones.

Of note for this clone: Its cognate antigen has yet to be identified. No much larger clone exists at a distance of one base, and base qualities are not known.

V is reduced by 6 bases and J by 4 bases, leaving a spacing of 13 bases between them. CDR1 MDHEN and CDR2 SYDVKM were looked up in the germline V gene. From the cysteine up to the phenylalanine, the CDR3 has a length of 14 residues. The retained sequence is limited to the CDR3, 42 bases, with the frame set at the first base. The chain is encoded by TRBV28 joined to TRBJ1-5, with the D gene uncertain. The sequence was collected from an adult with an advanced solid tumor such as melanoma, head and neck, liver or kidney cancer. The material was CD4+ or CD8+ T cells sorted from blood, obtained in a trial of the OX40 agonist ivuxolimab. The nucleotide sequence reads as follows: TGTGCCAGCAGCCGCCCGGACGGAAATCAGCCCCAGCATTTT. The translation is CASSRPDGNQPQHF.